This T cell receptor (beta chain) was sequenced in a study of cytomegalovirus exposure and HLA in healthy donors. Study-level background: Membership in the Caucasian-associated ancestry cluster was found for around 81% of 300 to 500 genotyped donors.

Amplification used 60 Vbeta primers and 13 Jbeta primers. Using immunoSEQ multiplex PCR, the repertoire was profiled, and TCRdb retains in-frame clones only, with some absent. The sample consists of more than 90,000 clones, about 80% of them appearing once. V was pared by 6 bases and J by 0 bases, with 11 bases between. Looked up from germline, CDR1 is ENHRY and CDR2 is SYGVKD. The CDR3 contains 14 residues. The sequencing sample was made of PBMCs. V gene TRBV10-3 combines with J gene TRBJ1-1, with a weak D call TRBD1 (6 bases). This sequence was found in a man in his forties in good health and CMV-seronegative. The CDR3: CAISEGQLNTEAFF. CDR3 nucleotides: TGTGCCATCAGCGAAGGACAGTTGAACACTGAAGCTTTCTTT.